This T cell receptor beta chain was sequenced during a study of beta chain features in type 1 diabetes. cDNA synthesis used the whole RNA isolate, giving expressed TCRB sequences. Naive, central memory and regulatory T cell samples came to a mean of approximately 3.57 million reads. Assay used: immunoSEQ multiplex PCR; TCRdb lists only in-frame clones, some missing. The sample lists 450,000 to 600,000 clones, approximately 31% seen once, with more than 0.055% in the top ten. Findings and limits, study-wide: Cells that show high TCR expression could be over-represented by cDNA sequencing.

With respect to this clone: Its matching antigen is unknown.

The TCR comes from a man aged 18 to 35 in good health. Sequencing input: naive CD4+ T cells from blood.

CDR3 protein: CASSADRTFYNEQFF. CDR3 nucleotides: TGTGCCAGTAGTGCAGACAGGACCTTCTACAATGAGCAGTTCTTC. This chain links TRBV19 with TRBJ2-1; tentative D call: TRBD1 (6 bases). The CDR3 spans 15 residues. Germline V gives CDR1 LNHDA, CDR2 SQIVND (reference sequence). Trimming removed 5 bases at V and 3 bases at J, with 14 bases between.